Below, 13 T cell receptor beta chains from the same sample are listed, as sequenced in a study of cytomegalovirus exposure and HLA in healthy donors. PCR primers comprised 60 Vbeta and 13 Jbeta primers. Only in-frame clones appear in the TCRdb table, and some are missing; sequencing was by immunoSEQ multiplex PCR. Across 45,000 to 60,000 clones, the top ten clones capture 2.3% of the sample. The source material was PBMCs. The receptors shown here come from a female donor in good health and CMV-seronegative.

CDR3 bases: TGTGCCAGCAGCCCCGCGGGGGGGAGAAATCAGCCCCAGCATTTT. Translating it yields CASSPAGGRNQPQHF. This chain uses TRBV7-6 with TRBJ1-5; D may be TRBD1 (5 bases). CDR3 size: 15 residues. CDR1 and CDR2 from the germline V gene are SGHVS and FNYEAQ. Deletions cut 5 bases from V and 4 bases from J, with 15 bases between.

The chain carries TRBV9 and TRBJ2-7; D is uncertain. V was pared by 4 bases and J by 2 bases, with 13 bases between. The CDR3 consists of 14 residues. The germline V gene encodes CDR1 SGDLS and CDR2 YYNGEE. CDR3 amino acids: CASSPVRSPYEQYF. The CDR3 DNA sequence: TGTGCCAGCAGCCCGGTACGCTCACCCTACGAGCAGTACTTC.

The V call is TRBV11-3, the J call TRBJ2-7, with 8 bases matching TRBD2. The CDR3 is 12 amino acids. V trimming: 6 bases; J trimming: 5 bases; junction bases outside the gene matches: 3. Germline lookup yields CDR1 SGHNT and CDR2 YENEEA. CDR3 residues: CASSSGNNEQYF. The CDR3 DNA sequence: TGTGCCAGCAGTAGCGGGAACAACGAGCAGTACTTC.

CDR3 sequence (DNA): TGTGCCAGCTCACCCGGGACTAGCGGGAGAGAGACCCAGTACTTC. This encodes CASSPGTSGRETQYF. The rearrangement uses TRBV18 and TRBJ2-5; 14 nucleotides line up with TRBD2. Germline V gene lookup returns CDR1 KGHSH and CDR2 LQKENI. The length of the CDR3 is 15 residues. Trimming cost V 3 bases and J 4 bases; bases outside gene matches: 1.

The chain links TRBV10-3 to TRBJ2-3; 8 positions agree with TRBD1. In germline, CDR1 is ENHRY, CDR2 SYGVKD. CDR3 length: 18 residues. V lost 2 bases and J lost 0; bases outside the gene matches: 10. The CDR3 DNA follows: TGTGCCATCAGTGAGGGAACAGGGGGAGGATCTAGCACAGATACGCAGTATTTT. This gives the protein CAISEGTGGGSSTDTQYF.

V and J are TRBV19 and TRBJ1-3, with no clear D. Germline lookup yields CDR1 LNHDA and CDR2 SQIVND (reference sequence). CDR3 length: 14 amino acids. Trimming took off 4 bases at V and 1 base at J, with 8 bases between the two ends. The CDR3 loop is CASSKGGSGNTIYF. Written as DNA, the CDR3 is TGTGCCAGTAGTAAAGGAGGATCTGGAAACACCATATATTTT.

The V call is TRBV11-2, the J call TRBJ2-6; 11 bases map to TRBD2. The CDR3 has 17 amino acids. Looked up from germline, CDR1 is SGHAT and CDR2 is FQNNGV. The J segment lost 2 bases and the V segment lost 4 bases, leaving 4 bases of the junction unmatched. CDR3 in amino acids: CASSSLAGGTGANVLTF. As DNA, the CDR3 is TGTGCCAGCAGCTCGTTAGCGGGAGGGACTGGGGCCAACGTCCTGACTTTC.

The rearrangement joins TRBV9 to TRBJ1-6, with D unresolved. The CDR3 totals 13 residues. Germline lookup yields CDR1 SGDLS and CDR2 YYNGEE. V lost 3 bases and J lost 7, with 8 bases in between. CDR3 nucleotide sequence: TGTGCCAGCAGCGGGGCAGTCAATTCACCCCTCCACTTT. This gives the protein CASSGAVNSPLHF.

The chain recombines TRBV7-2 with TRBJ1-2; D not resolved. The CDR3 loop spans 14 amino acids. The ends were cut back, 4 bases at V and 0 bases at J, with 9 bases in the middle. Germline loops: CDR1 SGHTA, CDR2 FQGNSA. This CDR3 is CASSSPGANYGYTF. The CDR3 DNA reads as TGTGCCAGCAGCTCCCCCGGTGCTAACTATGGCTACACCTTC. The whole variable domain, remainder taken from reference TRBV7-2 and TRBJ1-2, is GAGVSQSPSNKVTEKGKDVELRCDPISGHTALYWYRQSLGQGLEFLIYFQGNSAPDKSGLPSDRFSAERTGGSVSTLTIQRTQQEDSAVYLCASSSPGANYGYTFGSGTRLTVV.

J is TRBJ2-1 and V is TRBV12-5; tentatively, D is TRBD2 (7 bases). Germline assignment: CDR1 LGHNT and CDR2 FRNRAP. The length of the CDR3 is 16 residues. V dropped 3 bases and J dropped 12 bases, with 24 bases sitting between them. This CDR3 is CASGLRTRGGAWGQFF. CDR3 nucleotides: TGTGCTAGTGGTTTAAGGACTAGGGGGGGGGCGTGGGGGCAGTTCTTC. The full variable domain, completed using reference TRBV12-5 and TRBJ2-1, is DARVTQTPRHKVTEMGQEVTMRCQPILGHNTVFWYRQTMMQGLELLAYFRNRAPLDDSGMPKDRFSAEMPDATLATLKIQPSEPRDSAVYFCASGLRTRGGAWGQFFGPGTRLTVL.

On this clone itself: The sample has other DNA sequences that encode this CDR3 too. J is TRBJ2-5 and V is TRBV30, with TRBD2 as a possible D gene (5 bases). V dropped 4 bases and J dropped 2 bases, with 8 bases sitting between them. The CDR3 sequence is 12 residues long. Germline-derived CDR1 and CDR2 are GTSNPN and SVGIG (reference sequence). CDR3 loop: CAWTSGQETQYF. CDR3 bases: TGTGCCTGGACGAGCGGACAAGAGACCCAGTACTTC.

The rearrangement uses TRBV28 and TRBJ1-4; 8 bases line up with TRBD1. The J segment lost 7 bases and the V segment lost 6 bases, leaving 10 bases of the junction unmatched. The CDR3 is made up of 15 amino acids. In germline, CDR1 is MDHEN, CDR2 SYDVKM. The CDR3 region has the DNA TGTGCCAGCAGCCAAAGACAGGGGCAGGGTGAAAAACTGTTTTTT. It translates to CASSQRQGQGEKLFF. Using reference TRBV28 and TRBJ1-4 for the parts outside the CDR3, the full variable domain is DVKVTQSSRYLVKRTGEKVFLECVQDMDHENMFWYRQDPGLGLRLIYFSYDVKMKEKGDIPEGYSVSREKKERFSLILESASTNQTSMYLCASSQRQGQGEKLFFGSGTQLSVL.

The V gene is TRBV30, the J gene TRBJ2-1; D is unclear. Trimming stripped 1 base from V and 0 bases from J, with 10 bases between. This CDR3 comprises 15 residues. Germline CDR1 and CDR2: GTSNPN and SVGIG (reference sequence). For the CDR3, the DNA is TGTGCCTGGAGTGGTGCGGAGAGCTCCTACAATGAGCAGTTCTTC. Its protein is CAWSGAESSYNEQFF.